Each of the 28 T cell receptor beta chains below was sequenced from the same sample in a study of shared clonotypes between healthy human individuals. Cells designated naive CD8 were CD45RO-negative and were positively selected for CCR7, with terminally differentiated effector memory CD45RA+ cells excluded. Produced via immunoSEQ multiplex PCR; TCRdb's table is partial and in-frame only. This repertoire shows about 1,800,000 clones, approximately 95% found once; its top ten account for 0.95% to 1.5%. Sequenced sample: naive CD8+ T cells sorted from blood. The receptor set was obtained from a man aged 18 to 30 in good health.

This chain connects TRBV4-1 to TRBJ2-7; TRBD2 might be the D (6 bases). CDR3 length: 14 residues. The V end was cut by 4 bases, the J end by 3 bases, with 13 bases between. Germline CDR1 and CDR2: MGHRA and YSYEKL. The CDR3 reads CASSRSRDGYEQYF. The CDR3 coding sequence is TGCGCCAGCAGCCGGTCGCGGGACGGCTACGAGCAGTACTTC.

This chain links TRBV7-9 with TRBJ2-7, with 8 bases lining up with TRBD1. This CDR3 contains 15 residues. V gave up 1 base and J gave up 4 bases; unmatched junction bases: 6. The germline V gene has CDR1 SEHNR and CDR2 FQNEAQ (reference sequence). The CDR3 loop is CASSLGETGEYEQYF. In nucleotides, the CDR3 is TGTGCCAGCAGCTTAGGCGAGACAGGGGAATACGAGCAGTACTTC.

This chain links TRBV19 with TRBJ2-1, with D unresolved. This CDR3 is 13 amino acids long. Germline V gene lookup returns CDR1 LNHDA and CDR2 SQIVND (reference sequence). V was clipped by 4 bases and J by 2 bases, with 6 bases between them. CDR3: CASSTYTYNEQFF. In DNA, the CDR3 is TGTGCCAGTAGTACTTACACCTACAATGAGCAGTTCTTC.

The chain has TRBV5-6 and TRBJ1-2, with 7 bases matching TRBD1. CDR3 length equals 14 residues. The junction had 4 bases not matched to a gene; V was cut back by 0 bases and J by 5 bases. CDR1 SGHDT and CDR2 YYEEEE come from the germline V gene. The CDR3, as DNA: TGTGCCAGCAGCTTGGAAGGGGGCTGGTATGGCTACACCTTC. This codes for CASSLEGGWYGYTF.

This chain connects TRBV5-1 to TRBJ2-7; 9 positions agree with TRBD1. The germline V gene has CDR1 SGHRS and CDR2 YFSETQ. The CDR3 is 14 amino acids. V lost 4 bases to trimming and J lost 0 bases; unmatched junction nucleotides: 2. CDR3 region: CASSGTGISYEQYF. The CDR3 DNA sequence: TGCGCCAGCAGCGGGACAGGGATCTCCTACGAGCAGTACTTC.

CDR3 DNA: TGCGCCAGCAGCCAAGATTGGCCCAGGGCAATCACTGAAGCTTTCTTT. Translating gives CASSQDWPRAITEAFF. The chain joins TRBV4-1 to TRBJ1-1; possible D gene TRBD1, 5 bases. V was clipped by 0 bases and J by 4 bases, with 15 bases between them. From germline, CDR1 is MGHRA and CDR2 YSYEKL. The CDR3 consists of 16 residues.

The genes are TRBV7-9 and TRBJ1-5; tentative D call: TRBD1 (5 bases). The CDR3 sequence is 15 residues long. Deletions cut 0 bases from V and 0 bases from J, with 6 bases between. Germline assignment: CDR1 SEHNR and CDR2 FQNEAQ (reference sequence). CDR3 DNA: TGTGCCAGCAGCTTAGCGACAGATAGCAATCAGCCCCAGCATTTT. Translating gives CASSLATDSNQPQHF.

The chain combines TRBV10-2 with TRBJ2-7, with 11 bases lining up with TRBD2. Germline CDR1 reads WSHSY; CDR2 reads SAAADI. The CDR3 runs to 14 residues. The trim removed 3 bases at V and 5 bases at J, leaving 3 bases unmatched. The CDR3, as DNA: TGCGCCAGCAGTGAATTAGCGGGAGGGCACGAGCAGTACTTC. As protein: CASSELAGGHEQYF.

This chain links TRBV27 with TRBJ2-3; D is perhaps TRBD1 (6 bases). The germline V gene encodes CDR1 MNHEY and CDR2 SMNVEV (reference sequence). V was trimmed by 2 bases and J by 0 bases, leaving 9 bases between them. There are 15 residues in the CDR3. The CDR3 DNA follows: TGTGCCAGCAGTTTAGTGGGACATAGCACAGATACGCAGTATTTT. Residues: CASSLVGHSTDTQYF.

The chain couples TRBV4-3 to TRBJ2-7, with 10 bases identical to TRBD2. V lost 0 bases, J lost 5 bases, and 4 bases stayed unmatched. Germline CDR1 is LGHNA and CDR2 is YSLEER. The length of the CDR3 is 15 residues. CDR3 coding DNA: TGCGCCAGCAGCCAAGATGGGCTAGCGGGAGACGAGCAGTACTTC. This sequence encodes CASSQDGLAGDEQYF.

The chain carries TRBV5-8 and TRBJ2-3; 12 bases agree with TRBD2. Germline V gives CDR1 SGHTS, CDR2 YDEGEE. V trimming: 4 bases; J trimming: 0 bases; junction bases outside the gene matches: 3. The CDR3 contains 16 residues. CDR3 sequence (DNA): TGTGCCAGCAGCCAAGGGACTAGCGGGAGCACAGATACGCAGTATTTT. Encoded protein: CASSQGTSGSTDTQYF.

This chain joins TRBV7-9 and TRBJ2-7, with TRBD2 identical over 12 bases. V gave up 5 bases and J gave up 1 base; unmatched junction bases: 6. Germline CDR1 is SEHNR and CDR2 is FQNEAQ (reference sequence). CDR3 length: 16 residues. CDR3 nucleotide sequence: TGTGCCAGCAGCCACGATACTAGCGGGAGGTCCTACGAGCAGTACTTC. As protein: CASSHDTSGRSYEQYF.

The chain combines TRBV4-1 with TRBJ2-1, with D tentatively TRBD1 (5 bases). The CDR3 sequence is 17 residues long. The germline V and J ends were trimmed by 1 base and 2 bases, with 15 bases remaining between them. Germline V CDR1 and CDR2: MGHRA, YSYEKL. CDR3 residues: CASSQGGDHPTYNEQFF. CDR3 nucleotides: TGCGCCAGCAGCCAAGGGGGCGACCACCCAACCTACAATGAGCAGTTCTTC.

The rearrangement uses TRBV29-1 and TRBJ1-3; no reliable D call. Germline values: CDR1 SQVTM, CDR2 ANQGSEA. The CDR3 runs 14 residues. V gave up 4 bases and J gave up 0 bases, with 10 bases separating them. The CDR3 is CSVVLVNSGNTIYF. The CDR3 DNA follows: TGCAGCGTTGTTCTGGTAAACTCTGGAAACACCATATATTTT. The whole variable domain, filled in from reference TRBV29-1 and TRBJ1-3, reads SAVISQKPSRDICQRGTSLTIQCQVDSQVTMMFWYRQQPGQSLTLIATANQGSEATYESGFVIDKFPISRPNLTFSTLTVSNMSPEDSSIYLCSVVLVNSGNTIYFGEGSWLTVV.

Comments on this clone: In the same sample, other DNA sequences code for this CDR3. V is TRBV5-5 and J is TRBJ2-7; D unresolved. The CDR3 runs to 12 residues. In germline, CDR1 is SGHKS, CDR2 YYEKEE (reference sequence). V shed 0 bases and J shed 3 bases, with 4 bases lying between them. The CDR3 DNA reads TGTGCCAGCAGCTTGGAAGGCTACGAGCAGTACTTC. Amino acid sequence: CASSLEGYEQYF. The full variable domain, with the rest looked up from reference TRBV5-5 and TRBJ2-7, is DAGVTQSPTHLIKTRGQQVTLRCSPISGHKSVSWYQQVLGQGPQFIFQYYEKEERGRGNFPDRFSARQFPNYSSELNVNALLLGDSALYLCASSLEGYEQYFGPGTRLTVT.

J is TRBJ1-6 and V is TRBV7-2; 10 positions agree with TRBD1. The CDR3 contains 15 residues. Germline CDR1 reads SGHTA; CDR2 reads FQGNSA. Losses at the gene ends were 5 bases for V and 7 bases for J; bases not matched to a gene: 5. For the CDR3, the DNA is TGTGCCAGCAGCCACGGACAGGGGGAGAATTCACCCCTCCACTTT. Encoded protein: CASSHGQGENSPLHF.

V usage is TRBV4-3 and J usage is TRBJ2-7, with D possibly being TRBD2 (6 bases). V was pared by 3 bases and J by 5 bases, with 17 bases between. Germline assignment: CDR1 LGHNA and CDR2 YSLEER. CDR3 length equals 15 residues. DNA of the CDR3: TGCGCCAGCAGCCACGGGGAGGAAGGAGTTAACGAGCAGTACTTC. Its protein is CASSHGEEGVNEQYF.

Comments on this clone: This same CDR3 is encoded by further DNA sequences in the sample. This chain joins TRBV5-4 and TRBJ2-7, with D unresolved. The germline gives CDR1 SGHNT, CDR2 YYREEE (reference sequence). V was pared by 1 base and J by 4 bases, with 9 bases between. The CDR3 extends over 13 amino acids. CDR3 residues: CASSLSETYEQYF. CDR3 nucleotide sequence: TGTGCCAGCAGCTTGTCAGAGACGTACGAGCAGTACTTC.

The genes are TRBV27 and TRBJ2-7, with D maybe TRBD2 (6 bases). The CDR3 loop spans 14 amino acids. The germline V gene has CDR1 MNHEY and CDR2 SMNVEV (reference sequence). V was shortened by 3 bases and J by 3 bases, with 12 bases between the two germline ends. The DNA of the CDR3 is TGTGCCAGCAGTTTCTTTGGGGGGAACTACGAGCAGTACTTC. It yields the protein CASSFFGGNYEQYF.

This clone was seen just once. The rearrangement links TRBV4-1 to TRBJ2-7, with 8 bases lining up with TRBD2. The CDR3 has 17 residues. J was trimmed by 3 bases and V by 4 bases; bases with no gene match: 14. The V gene's germline CDR1 is MGHRA and CDR2 YSYEKL. CDR3 sequence: CASSPSGSGGLYYEQYF. The DNA for the CDR3 is TGCGCCAGCAGCCCCTCGGGGTCGGGAGGGCTTTACTACGAGCAGTACTTC.

The chain carries TRBV27 and TRBJ2-4, with TRBD1 matching 7 bases. Trimming at V came to 6 bases and at J to 7 bases, leaving 12 bases not matched to a gene. The germline V gene has CDR1 MNHEY and CDR2 SMNVEV (reference sequence). The CDR3 runs 15 residues. The CDR3 DNA reads as TGTGCCAGCAGCCCGCATGACAGGGCAATGAACATTCAGTACTTC. Encoded protein: CASSPHDRAMNIQYF.

In DNA, the CDR3 is TGTGCCAGCAGCTTAGCGGGGAGCCTGTACGAGCAGTACTTC. Protein: CASSLAGSLYEQYF. The chain recombines TRBV7-9 with TRBJ2-7; a possible D gene is TRBD2 (5 bases). This CDR3 comprises 14 residues. Trimming took off 0 bases at V and 4 bases at J, with 10 bases between the two ends. Looked up from germline, CDR1 is SEHNR and CDR2 is FQNEAQ (reference sequence).

The rearrangement joins TRBV4-1 to TRBJ2-1; 8 bases fit TRBD1. Germline values: CDR1 MGHRA, CDR2 YSYEKL. Trimming took 3 bases from V and 6 from J; bases not matched to a gene: 7. CDR3 length equals 15 residues. CDR3 in amino acids: CASSHSTGVGNEQFF. CDR3 in DNA: TGCGCCAGCAGCCACTCGACAGGGGTGGGCAATGAGCAGTTCTTC.

This chain links TRBV5-4 with TRBJ2-3; D ambiguous. The V end was cut by 0 bases, the J end by 2 bases, with 19 bases between. CDR1 SGHNT and CDR2 YYREEE come from the germline V gene (reference sequence). This CDR3 has 18 residues. The CDR3 protein is CASSLGPLLLEHTDTQYF. DNA of the CDR3: TGTGCCAGCAGCTTGGGTCCCCTACTCCTTGAACACACAGATACGCAGTATTTT.

This clone has a single count. The chain carries TRBV4-3 and TRBJ2-1; 7 nucleotides line up with TRBD2. Germline V gene lookup returns CDR1 LGHNA and CDR2 YSLEER. V shed 3 bases and J 2 bases; nucleotides not matched to a gene: 4. The CDR3 totals 15 residues. CDR3 nucleotide sequence: TGCGCCAGCAGCCAGGCTAGCGGCCCCTACAATGAGCAGTTCTTC. It translates to CASSQASGPYNEQFF.

The rearrangement links TRBV18 to TRBJ2-7, with 7 bases identical to TRBD1. This CDR3 has 16 residues. The J segment lost 2 bases and the V segment lost 5 bases, leaving 12 bases of the junction unmatched. Germline-derived CDR1 and CDR2 are KGHSH and LQKENI. CDR3: CASSWDHGTVPYEQYF. CDR3 in DNA: TGTGCCAGCTCATGGGACCACGGGACAGTACCCTACGAGCAGTACTTC.

This clone was picked up one time. V gene TRBV2 combines with J gene TRBJ2-1; TRBD2 aligns across 9 bases. Germline V gene lookup returns CDR1 SNHLY and CDR2 FYNNEI. CDR3 length: 16 residues. V shed 6 bases, J shed 0 bases, and the junction held 6 bases outside the gene matches. The CDR3 DNA is TGTGCCAGCAGGGCTAGCGGGATAAGCTCCTACAATGAGCAGTTCTTC. The encoded protein is CASRASGISSYNEQFF.

The chain links TRBV4-1 to TRBJ1-1; D possibly corresponds to TRBD1 (6 bases). CDR3 length equals 19 residues. V was clipped by 0 bases and J by 3 bases, with 23 bases between them. Germline loops: CDR1 MGHRA, CDR2 YSYEKL. CDR3 residues: CASSQDPGHWYEAYTEAFF. In DNA form, the CDR3 reads TGCGCCAGCAGCCAAGATCCGGGACACTGGTATGAGGCCTACACTGAAGCTTTCTTT.